The present TCR beta chain was sequenced within a study of CD8 T cells in ankylosing spondylitis. Regarding the study as a whole: A CD8+ phenotype characterized the disease-linked clones, which were relatively rare in peripheral blood. A subset of motif variants has previously been described in the synovial fluid and blood of reactive arthritis. A motif in TCR beta, a set of fewer than ten highly homologous variants, appeared characteristic of ankylosing spondylitis blood. In ankylosing spondylitis patients, matched synovial fluid reportedly showed significant enrichment of disease-linked clones.

Quantitative 5'-RACE with molecular barcodes generated TCR beta libraries. TCRdb independently ran MiXCR on the 5' RACE reads; one entry per CDR3 protein. The sample consists of 750,000 to 850,000 distinct CDR3 sequences, roughly 10% of them appearing once. The CDR3 has 12 residues. Germline-derived CDR1 and CDR2 are DFQATT and SNEGSKA (reference sequence). V dropped 3 bases and J dropped 0 bases, with 6 bases sitting between them. This clonotype has at least ten counts. What it recognizes is unknown. This clonotype was sampled from a male donor with ankylosing spondylitis. The sequenced sample was blood, either unsorted or a sorted T cell fraction (not recorded which). The chain employs TRBV20-1 and TRBJ2-7; D remains unclear. The CDR3 DNA follows: TGCAGTGCTAGCCCCAGCTCCTACGAGCAGTACTTC. Translating it yields CSASPSSYEQYF.